These T cell receptor beta chains were read from a single sample in a study of cytomegalovirus exposure and HLA in healthy donors. Assay used: immunoSEQ multiplex PCR; TCRdb lists only in-frame clones, some missing. This table holds over 120,000 clones, roughly four fifths found once. Sequencing was done on a sample of PBMCs. The source is a woman in her sixties in good health and CMV-seropositive. Each CDR3 is given with its conserved first and last residue. The D gene is left open where the match is weak. Clone size is not always given. Where it is, it says once, few, many or a class for expanded clones.

V gene: TRBV25-1
J gene: TRBJ2-5
clone size: -
D gene: TRBD1
CDR3 DNA: TGTGCCAGCAGTGTCCAAGCCGGGACAGGGGGCGGGCAGTACTTC
CDR3 protein: CASSVQAGTGGGQYF

V gene: TRBV9
J gene: TRBJ1-3
clone size: -
D gene: TRBD1
CDR3 DNA: TGTGCCAGCAGCGTCAAACCGACAGGGGCTGGAAACACCATATATTTT
CDR3 protein: CASSVKPTGAGNTIYF

V gene: TRBV4-2
J gene: TRBJ2-1
clone size: -
D gene: -
CDR3 DNA: TGTGCCAGCAGCGATCGAAAGGCGGGGAGAAACAATGAGCAGTTCTTC
CDR3 protein: CASSDRKAGRNNEQFF

V gene: TRBV7-2
J gene: TRBJ1-3
clone size: -
D gene: -
CDR3 DNA: TGTGCCAGCAGCTTATTGGGGCCCGGAAACACCATATATTTT
CDR3 protein: CASSLLGPGNTIYF

V gene: TRBV5-4
J gene: TRBJ2-7
clone size: -
D gene: TRBD1
CDR3 DNA: TGTGCCAGCAGCCGAACAGGGGACAACGAGCAGTACTTC
CDR3 protein: CASSRTGDNEQYF

V gene: TRBV29-1
J gene: TRBJ2-7
clone size: -
D gene: -
CDR3 DNA: TGCAGCGTTGTTAGCGGTAGAACCTACGAGCAGTACTTC
CDR3 protein: CSVVSGRTYEQYF

V gene: TRBV11-1
J gene: TRBJ2-7
clone size: -
D gene: TRBD1
CDR3 DNA: TGTGCCAGCAGAAGACAGGGATCGACCTACGAGCAGTACTTC
CDR3 protein: CASRRQGSTYEQYF

V gene: TRBV28
J gene: TRBJ1-5
clone size: -
D gene: -
CDR3 DNA: TGTGCCAGCAGTTTGAAGTCTTGGACAGGCAATCAGCCCCAGCATTTT
CDR3 protein: CASSLKSWTGNQPQHF

V gene: TRBV19
J gene: TRBJ1-1
clone size: -
D gene: -
CDR3 DNA: TGTGCCAGTAGCCCGGGGAACACTGAAGCTTTCTTT
CDR3 protein: CASSPGNTEAFF

V gene: TRBV7-6
J gene: TRBJ2-2
clone size: -
D gene: -
CDR3 DNA: TGTGCCAGCAGCTTAGAGGGGGGGTCCGGGGAGCTGTTTTTT
CDR3 protein: CASSLEGGSGELFF

V gene: TRBV10-3
J gene: TRBJ1-2
clone size: -
D gene: TRBD1
CDR3 DNA: TGTGCCATCAGTGAATTCGAGACAGGGCTTGACTATGGCTACACCTTC
CDR3 protein: CAISEFETGLDYGYTF

V gene: TRBV27
J gene: TRBJ1-5
clone size: -
D gene: TRBD1
CDR3 DNA: TGTGCCAGCAGTTCAACCGGGACAGGTTATAGCAATCAGCCCCAGCATTTT
CDR3 protein: CASSSTGTGYSNQPQHF

V gene: TRBV7-8
J gene: TRBJ2-1
clone size: once
D gene: -
CDR3 DNA: TGTGCCAGCACCCGGAGCTCCTACAATGAGCAGTTCTTC
CDR3 protein: CASTRSSYNEQFF

V gene: TRBV2
J gene: TRBJ1-5
clone size: -
D gene: -
CDR3 DNA: TGTGCCAGCAGTGTGGAGGGTGAGCCCCAGCATTTT
CDR3 protein: CASSVEGEPQHF

V gene: TRBV10-1
J gene: TRBJ1-3
clone size: -
D gene: TRBD1
CDR3 DNA: TGCGCCAGCAGTTTACAGGGGTCAAGCTCTGGAAACACCATATATTTT
CDR3 protein: CASSLQGSSSGNTIYF

V gene: TRBV28
J gene: TRBJ1-1
clone size: -
D gene: -
CDR3 DNA: TGTGCCAGCAGACCCGGGGGGGCGGACACTGAAGCTTTCTTT
CDR3 protein: CASRPGGADTEAFF

V gene: TRBV4-1
J gene: TRBJ1-5
clone size: -
D gene: TRBD1
CDR3 DNA: TGCGCCAGCAGGGGACAGGGATTCAATCAGCCCCAGCATTTT
CDR3 protein: CASRGQGFNQPQHF

V gene: TRBV4-2
J gene: TRBJ1-4
clone size: -
D gene: TRBD1
CDR3 DNA: TGTGCCAGCAGCCAGGGGACAGGGGAAAAACTGTTTTTT
CDR3 protein: CASSQGTGEKLFF

V gene: TRBV7-2
J gene: TRBJ2-7
clone size: -
D gene: TRBD1
CDR3 DNA: TGTGCCAGCAGCCCCCGACAGGGGACCTACGAGCAGTACTTC
CDR3 protein: CASSPRQGTYEQYF

V gene: TRBV9
J gene: TRBJ2-3
clone size: -
D gene: TRBD2
CDR3 DNA: TGTGCCAGCAGCGTAGGTGGGACTAGCGGCACAGATACGCAGTATTTT
CDR3 protein: CASSVGGTSGTDTQYF